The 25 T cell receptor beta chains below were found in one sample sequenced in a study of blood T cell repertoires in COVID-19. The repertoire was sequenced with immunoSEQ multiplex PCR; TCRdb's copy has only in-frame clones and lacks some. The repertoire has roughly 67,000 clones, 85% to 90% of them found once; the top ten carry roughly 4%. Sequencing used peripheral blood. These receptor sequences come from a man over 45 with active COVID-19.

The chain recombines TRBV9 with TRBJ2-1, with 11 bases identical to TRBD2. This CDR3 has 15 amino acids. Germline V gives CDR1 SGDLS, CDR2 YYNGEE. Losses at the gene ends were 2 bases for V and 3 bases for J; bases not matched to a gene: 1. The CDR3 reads CASSVGTSGYNEQFF. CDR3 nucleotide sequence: TGTGCCAGCAGCGTCGGGACTAGCGGCTACAATGAGCAGTTCTTC.

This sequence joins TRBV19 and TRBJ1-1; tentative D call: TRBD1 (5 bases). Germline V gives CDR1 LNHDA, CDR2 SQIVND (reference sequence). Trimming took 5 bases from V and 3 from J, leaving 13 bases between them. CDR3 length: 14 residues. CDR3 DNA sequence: TGTGCCAGTAGTTCAAGACAGATTCACACTGAAGCTTTCTTT. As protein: CASSSRQIHTEAFF.

The CDR3 DNA reads TGTGCCAGCAGCTCTTCTGCGGTCCAAGAGACCCAGTACTTC. It specifies CASSSSAVQETQYF. The rearrangement links TRBV7-2 to TRBJ2-5; D is undetermined. Germline values: CDR1 SGHTA, CDR2 FQGNSA. This CDR3 contains 14 residues. Trimming removed 4 bases at V and 1 base at J, with 10 bases between.

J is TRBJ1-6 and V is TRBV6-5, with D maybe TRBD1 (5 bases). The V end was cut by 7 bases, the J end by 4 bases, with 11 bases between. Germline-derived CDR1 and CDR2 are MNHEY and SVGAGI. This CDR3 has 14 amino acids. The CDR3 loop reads CASKEKGYNSPLHF. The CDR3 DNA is TGTGCCAGCAAGGAGAAGGGGTATAATTCACCCCTCCACTTT.

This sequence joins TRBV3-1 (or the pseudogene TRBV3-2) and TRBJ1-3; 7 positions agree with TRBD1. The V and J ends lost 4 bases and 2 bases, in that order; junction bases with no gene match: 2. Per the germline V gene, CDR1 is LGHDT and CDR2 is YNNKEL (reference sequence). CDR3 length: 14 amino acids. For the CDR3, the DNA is TGTGCCAGCAGCCCCACAGGGGCTGGAAACACCATATATTTT. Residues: CASSPTGAGNTIYF.

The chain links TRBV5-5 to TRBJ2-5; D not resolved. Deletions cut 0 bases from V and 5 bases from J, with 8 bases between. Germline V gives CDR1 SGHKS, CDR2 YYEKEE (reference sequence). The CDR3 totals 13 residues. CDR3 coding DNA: TGTGCCAGCAGCTTGGCTTCGAGGGAGACCCAGTACTTC. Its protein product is CASSLASRETQYF.

The DNA for the CDR3 is TGCGCCAGCAGCCCGCGGAGGCGCAGCACAGATACGCAGTATTTT. This sequence encodes CASSPRRRSTDTQYF. This chain uses TRBV5-1 with TRBJ2-3; possibly TRBD2 for D (5 bases). Trimming took off 4 bases at V and 0 bases at J, with 12 bases between the two ends. In germline, CDR1 is SGHRS, CDR2 YFSETQ. The CDR3 covers 15 residues. The whole variable domain, filled in from reference TRBV5-1 and TRBJ2-3, reads KAGVTQTPRYLIKTRGQQVTLSCSPISGHRSVSWYQQTPGQGLQFLFEYFSETQRNKGNFPGRFSGRQFSNSRSEMNVSTLELGDSALYLCASSPRRRSTDTQYFGPGTRLTVL.

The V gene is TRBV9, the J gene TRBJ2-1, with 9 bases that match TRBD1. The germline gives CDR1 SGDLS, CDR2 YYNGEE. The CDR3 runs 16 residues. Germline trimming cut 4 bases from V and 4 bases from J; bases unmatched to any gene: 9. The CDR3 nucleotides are TGTGCCAGCAGCCCGATGGGGACAGGGCGTTACAATGAGCAGTTCTTC. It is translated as CASSPMGTGRYNEQFF. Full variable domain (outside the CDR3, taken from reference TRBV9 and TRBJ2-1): DSGVTQTPKHLITATGQRVTLRCSPRSGDLSVYWYQQSLDQGLQFLIQYYNGEERAKGNILERFSAQQFPDLHSELNLSSLELGDSALYFCASSPMGTGRYNEQFFGPGTRLTVL.

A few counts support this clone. The CDR3: CASSPAAVYSNQPQHF. The CDR3 DNA sequence: TGTGCCAGCAGCCCCGCGGCGGTTTATAGCAATCAGCCCCAGCATTTT. This chain joins TRBV7-2 and TRBJ1-5; D is uncertain. The CDR3 consists of 16 residues. V gave up 5 bases and J gave up 0 bases, with 14 bases separating them. Germline CDR1 SGHTA, CDR2 FQGNSA.

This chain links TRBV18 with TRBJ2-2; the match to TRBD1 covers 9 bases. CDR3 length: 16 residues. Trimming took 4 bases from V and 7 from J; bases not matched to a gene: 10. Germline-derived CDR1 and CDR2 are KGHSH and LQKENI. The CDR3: CASSRTTGGINGELFF. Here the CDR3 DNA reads TGTGCCAGCTCACGCACAACAGGGGGCATCAACGGGGAGCTGTTTTTT.

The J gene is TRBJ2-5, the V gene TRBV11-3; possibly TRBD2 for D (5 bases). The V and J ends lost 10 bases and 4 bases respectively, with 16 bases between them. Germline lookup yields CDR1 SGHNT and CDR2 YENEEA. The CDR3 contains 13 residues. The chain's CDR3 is CATQTTVGETQYF. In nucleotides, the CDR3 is TGTGCCACCCAGACTACGGTGGGAGAGACCCAGTACTTC. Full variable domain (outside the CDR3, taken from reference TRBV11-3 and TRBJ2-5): EAGVVQSPRYKIIEKKQPVAFWCNPISGHNTLYWYLQNLGQGPELLIRYENEEAVDDSQLPKDRFSAERLKGVDSTLKIQPAELGDSAVYLCATQTTVGETQYFGPGTRLLVL.

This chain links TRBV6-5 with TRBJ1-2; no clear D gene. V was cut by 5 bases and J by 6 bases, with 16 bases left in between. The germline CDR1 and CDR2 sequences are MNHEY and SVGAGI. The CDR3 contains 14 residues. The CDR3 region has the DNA TGTGCCAGCAGTCCGCCGGGGAGTCTTAATGGCTACACCTTC. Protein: CASSPPGSLNGYTF.

The CDR3 is CASSQDRVGTGLYNEQFF. The CDR3 DNA sequence: TGCGCCAGCAGCCAAGATAGGGTCGGGACAGGGCTCTACAATGAGCAGTTCTTC. V is TRBV4-1 and J is TRBJ2-1; 9 bases map to TRBD1. Germline V lookup: CDR1 MGHRA, CDR2 YSYEKL. V was pared by 0 bases and J by 3 bases, with 9 bases of the junction left unmatched. The CDR3 is 18 residues long.

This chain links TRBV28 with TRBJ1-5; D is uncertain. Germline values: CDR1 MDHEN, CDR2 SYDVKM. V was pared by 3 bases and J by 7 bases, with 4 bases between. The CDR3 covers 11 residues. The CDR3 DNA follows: TGTGCCAGCAGTTTGAGGCAGCCCCAGCATTTT. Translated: CASSLRQPQHF. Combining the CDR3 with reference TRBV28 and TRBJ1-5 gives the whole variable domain DVKVTQSSRYLVKRTGEKVFLECVQDMDHENMFWYRQDPGLGLRLIYFSYDVKMKEKGDIPEGYSVSREKKERFSLILESASTNQTSMYLCASSLRQPQHFGDGTRLSIL.

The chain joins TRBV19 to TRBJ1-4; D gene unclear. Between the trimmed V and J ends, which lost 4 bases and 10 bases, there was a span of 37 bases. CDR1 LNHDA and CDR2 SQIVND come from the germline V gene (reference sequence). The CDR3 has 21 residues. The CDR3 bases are TGTGCCAGTAGTACAGAGGTAGTGGCAACTAATGAAAAGCATGTCGGTGGAAAACTGTTTTTT. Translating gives CASSTEVVATNEKHVGGKLFF.

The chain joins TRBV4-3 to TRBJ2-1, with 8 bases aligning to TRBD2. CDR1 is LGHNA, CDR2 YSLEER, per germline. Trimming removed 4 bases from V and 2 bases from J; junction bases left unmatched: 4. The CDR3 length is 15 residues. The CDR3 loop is CASSPTGGAYNEQFF. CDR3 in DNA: TGCGCCAGCAGCCCCACCGGGGGGGCCTACAATGAGCAGTTCTTC.

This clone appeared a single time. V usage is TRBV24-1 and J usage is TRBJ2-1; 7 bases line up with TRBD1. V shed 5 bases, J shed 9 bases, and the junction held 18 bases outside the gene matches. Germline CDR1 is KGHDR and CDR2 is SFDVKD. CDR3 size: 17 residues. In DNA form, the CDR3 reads TGTGCCACCAGTGCCTTCGAGTTGAGGGGGCAAAGGGGTGAGCAGTTCTTC. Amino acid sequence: CATSAFELRGQRGEQFF.

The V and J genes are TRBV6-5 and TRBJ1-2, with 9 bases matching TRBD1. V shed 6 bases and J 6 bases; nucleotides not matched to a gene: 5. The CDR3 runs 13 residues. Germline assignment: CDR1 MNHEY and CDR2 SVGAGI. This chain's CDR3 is CASRNRGPDGYTF. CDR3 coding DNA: TGTGCCAGCAGAAACAGGGGGCCCGATGGCTACACCTTC.

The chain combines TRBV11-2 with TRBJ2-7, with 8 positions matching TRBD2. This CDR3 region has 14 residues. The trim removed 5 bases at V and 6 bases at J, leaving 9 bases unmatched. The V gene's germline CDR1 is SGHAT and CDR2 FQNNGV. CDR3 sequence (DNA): TGTGCCAGCAGCACCCCGGGAGGGGCTTCCGAGCAGTACTTC. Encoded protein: CASSTPGGASEQYF.

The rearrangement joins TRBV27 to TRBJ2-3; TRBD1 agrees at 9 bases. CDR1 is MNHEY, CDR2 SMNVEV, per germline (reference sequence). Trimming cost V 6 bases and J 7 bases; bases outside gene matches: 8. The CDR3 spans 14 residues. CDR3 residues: CASSPGQGRNTQYF. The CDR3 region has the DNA TGTGCCAGCAGCCCGGGACAGGGAAGAAATACGCAGTATTTT.

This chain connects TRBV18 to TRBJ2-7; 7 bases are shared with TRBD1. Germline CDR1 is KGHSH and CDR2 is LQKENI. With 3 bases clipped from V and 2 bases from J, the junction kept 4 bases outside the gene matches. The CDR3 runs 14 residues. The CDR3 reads CASSPGTATYEQYF. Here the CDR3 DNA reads TGTGCCAGCTCACCCGGGACAGCTACCTACGAGCAGTACTTC.

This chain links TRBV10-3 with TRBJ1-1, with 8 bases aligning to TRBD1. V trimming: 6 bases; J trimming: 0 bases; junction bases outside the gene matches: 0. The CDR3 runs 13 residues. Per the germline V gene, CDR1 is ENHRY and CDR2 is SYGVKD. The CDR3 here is CAIRTGVNTEAFF. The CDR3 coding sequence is TGTGCCATCAGGACAGGGGTGAACACTGAAGCTTTCTTT.

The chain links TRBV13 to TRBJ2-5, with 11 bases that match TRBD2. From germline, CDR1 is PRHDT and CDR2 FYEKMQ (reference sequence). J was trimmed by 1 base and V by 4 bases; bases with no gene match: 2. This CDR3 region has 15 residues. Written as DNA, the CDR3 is TGTGCCAGCAGCTGGGGGACTAGCGGCCAAGAGACCCAGTACTTC. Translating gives CASSWGTSGQETQYF. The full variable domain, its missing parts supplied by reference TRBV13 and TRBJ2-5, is AAGVIQSPRHLIKEKRETATLKCYPIPRHDTVYWYQQGPGQDPQFLISFYEKMQSDKGSIPDRFSAQQFSDYHSELNMSSLELGDSALYFCASSWGTSGQETQYFGPGTRLLVL.

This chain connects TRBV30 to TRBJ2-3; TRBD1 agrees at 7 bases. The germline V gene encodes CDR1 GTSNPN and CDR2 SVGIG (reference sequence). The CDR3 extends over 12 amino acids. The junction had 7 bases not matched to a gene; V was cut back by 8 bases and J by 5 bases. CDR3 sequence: CAGLTGIDTQYF. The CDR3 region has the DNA TGTGCCGGACTGACAGGGATAGATACGCAGTATTTT.

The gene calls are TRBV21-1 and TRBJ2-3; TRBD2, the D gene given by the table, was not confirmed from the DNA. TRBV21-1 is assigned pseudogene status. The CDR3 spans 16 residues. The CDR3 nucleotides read TGTGCCAGCAGCGATAGCCTAGCGGGGGGTGCAGATACGCAGTATTTT. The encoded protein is CASSDSLAGGADTQYF.